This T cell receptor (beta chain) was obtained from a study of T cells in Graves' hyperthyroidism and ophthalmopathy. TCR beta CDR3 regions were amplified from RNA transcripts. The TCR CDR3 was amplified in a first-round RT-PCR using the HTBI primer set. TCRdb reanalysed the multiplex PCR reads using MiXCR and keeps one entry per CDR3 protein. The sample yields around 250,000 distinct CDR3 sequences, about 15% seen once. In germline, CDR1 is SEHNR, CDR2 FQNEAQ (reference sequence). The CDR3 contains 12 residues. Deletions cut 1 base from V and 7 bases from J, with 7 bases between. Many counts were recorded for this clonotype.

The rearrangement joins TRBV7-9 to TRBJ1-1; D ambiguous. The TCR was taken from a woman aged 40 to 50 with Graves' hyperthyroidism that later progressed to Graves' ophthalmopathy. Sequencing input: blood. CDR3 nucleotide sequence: TGTGCCAGCAGCTTAGGGGGAGGTGAAGCTTTCTTT. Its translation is CASSLGGGEAFF.